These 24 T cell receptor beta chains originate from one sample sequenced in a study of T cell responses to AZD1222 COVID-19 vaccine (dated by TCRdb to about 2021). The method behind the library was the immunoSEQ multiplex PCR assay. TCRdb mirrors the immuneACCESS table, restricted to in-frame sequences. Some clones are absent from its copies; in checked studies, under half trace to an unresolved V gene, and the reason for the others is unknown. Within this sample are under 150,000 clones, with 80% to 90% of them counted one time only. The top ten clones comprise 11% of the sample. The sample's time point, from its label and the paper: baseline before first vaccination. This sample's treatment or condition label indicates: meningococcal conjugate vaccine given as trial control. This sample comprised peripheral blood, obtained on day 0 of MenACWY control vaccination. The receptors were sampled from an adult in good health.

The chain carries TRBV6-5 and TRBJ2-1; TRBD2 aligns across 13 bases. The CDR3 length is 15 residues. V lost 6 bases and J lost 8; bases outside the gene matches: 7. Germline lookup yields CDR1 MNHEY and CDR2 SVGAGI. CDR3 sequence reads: CASSPLAGGPDEQFF. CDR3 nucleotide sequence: TGTGCCAGCAGCCCACTAGCGGGAGGGCCCGATGAGCAGTTCTTC.

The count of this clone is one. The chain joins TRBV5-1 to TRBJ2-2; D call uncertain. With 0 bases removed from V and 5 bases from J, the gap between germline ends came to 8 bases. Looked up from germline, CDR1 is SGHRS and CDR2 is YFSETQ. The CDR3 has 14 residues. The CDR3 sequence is CASSLDLPTGELFF. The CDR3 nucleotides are TGCGCCAGCAGCTTGGACCTGCCGACCGGGGAGCTGTTTTTT. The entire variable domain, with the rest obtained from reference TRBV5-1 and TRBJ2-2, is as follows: KAGVTQTPRYLIKTRGQQVTLSCSPISGHRSVSWYQQTPGQGLQFLFEYFSETQRNKGNFPGRFSGRQFSNSRSEMNVSTLELGDSALYLCASSLDLPTGELFFGEGSRLTVL.

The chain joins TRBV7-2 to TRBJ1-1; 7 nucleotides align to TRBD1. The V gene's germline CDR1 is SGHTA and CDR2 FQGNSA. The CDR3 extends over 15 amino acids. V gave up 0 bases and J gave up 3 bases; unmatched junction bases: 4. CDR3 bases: TGTGCCAGCAGCTTAGCGGGACAGCTCCACACTGAAGCTTTCTTT. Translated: CASSLAGQLHTEAFF.

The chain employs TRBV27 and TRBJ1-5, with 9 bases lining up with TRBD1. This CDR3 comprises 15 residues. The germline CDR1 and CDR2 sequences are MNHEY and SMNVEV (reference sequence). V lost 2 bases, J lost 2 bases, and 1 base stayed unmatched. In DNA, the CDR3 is TGTGCCAGCAGTTTAAGGGACAGGGGCAATCAGCCCCAGCATTTT. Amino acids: CASSLRDRGNQPQHF.

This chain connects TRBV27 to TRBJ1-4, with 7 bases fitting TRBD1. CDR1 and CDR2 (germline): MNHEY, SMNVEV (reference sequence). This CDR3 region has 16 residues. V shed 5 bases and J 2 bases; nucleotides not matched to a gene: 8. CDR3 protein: CASSPTGFRTNEKLFF. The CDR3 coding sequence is TGTGCCAGCAGTCCGACAGGGTTTAGGACTAATGAAAAACTGTTTTTT.

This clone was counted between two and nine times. CDR3 nucleotides: TGTGCCAGCAGCCCTCCCATGGCTAATGAAAAACTGTTTTTT. Translating it yields CASSPPMANEKLFF. The chain recombines TRBV4-2 with TRBJ1-4; D is ambiguous. The CDR3 loop spans 14 amino acids. The germline gives CDR1 LGHNA, CDR2 YNFKEQ. The ends were cut back, 4 bases at V and 3 bases at J, with 9 bases in the middle.

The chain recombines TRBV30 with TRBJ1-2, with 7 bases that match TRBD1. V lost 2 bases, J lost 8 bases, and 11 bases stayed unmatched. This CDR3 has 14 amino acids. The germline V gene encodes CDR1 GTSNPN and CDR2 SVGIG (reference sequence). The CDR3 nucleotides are TGTGCCTGGAGTCGGGACAGTGGATCAGGGGGCTACACCTTC. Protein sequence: CAWSRDSGSGGYTF.

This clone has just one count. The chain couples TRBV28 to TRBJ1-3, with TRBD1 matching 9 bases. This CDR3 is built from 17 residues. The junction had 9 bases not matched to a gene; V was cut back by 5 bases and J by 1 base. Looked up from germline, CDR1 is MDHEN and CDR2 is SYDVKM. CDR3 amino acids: CASSSGQGLMSGNTIYF. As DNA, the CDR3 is TGTGCCAGCAGTAGTGGACAGGGGTTGATGTCTGGAAACACCATATATTTT.

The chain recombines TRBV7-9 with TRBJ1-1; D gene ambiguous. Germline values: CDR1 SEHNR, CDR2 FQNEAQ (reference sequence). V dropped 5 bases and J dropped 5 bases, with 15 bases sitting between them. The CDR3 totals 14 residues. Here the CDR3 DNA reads TGTGCCAGCAGCGATAAATCCACGGGGACTGAAGCTTTCTTT. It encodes CASSDKSTGTEAFF. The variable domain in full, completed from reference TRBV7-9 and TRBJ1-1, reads DTGVSQNPRHKITKRGQNVTFRCDPISEHNRLYWYRQTLGQGPEFLTYFQNEAQLEKSRLLSDRFSAERPKGSFSTLEIQRTEQGDSAMYLCASSDKSTGTEAFFGQGTRLTVV.

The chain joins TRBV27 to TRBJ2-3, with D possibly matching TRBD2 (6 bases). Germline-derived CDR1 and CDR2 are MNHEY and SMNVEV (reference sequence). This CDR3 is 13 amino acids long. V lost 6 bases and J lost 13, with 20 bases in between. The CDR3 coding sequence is TGTGCCAGCAGGAACCCCGAGACTAGGGAAGAGTATTTT. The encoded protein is CASRNPETREEYF.

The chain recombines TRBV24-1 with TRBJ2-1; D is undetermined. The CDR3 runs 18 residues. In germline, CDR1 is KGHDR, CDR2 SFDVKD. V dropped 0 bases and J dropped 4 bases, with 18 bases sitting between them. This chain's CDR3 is CATSDLPLVGRKYNEQFF. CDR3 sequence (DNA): TGTGCCACCAGTGATTTGCCGTTAGTAGGACGGAAATACAATGAGCAGTTCTTC.

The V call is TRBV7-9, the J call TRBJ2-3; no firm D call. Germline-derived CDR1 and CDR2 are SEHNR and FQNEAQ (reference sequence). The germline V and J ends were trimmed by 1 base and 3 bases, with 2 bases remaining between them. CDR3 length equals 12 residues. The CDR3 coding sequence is TGTGCCAGCAGCTTAGGGACAGATACGCAGTATTTT. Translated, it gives CASSLGTDTQYF. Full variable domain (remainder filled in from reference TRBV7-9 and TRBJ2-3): DTGVSQNPRHKITKRGQNVTFRCDPISEHNRLYWYRQTLGQGPEFLTYFQNEAQLEKSRLLSDRFSAERPKGSFSTLEIQRTEQGDSAMYLCASSLGTDTQYFGPGTRLTVL.

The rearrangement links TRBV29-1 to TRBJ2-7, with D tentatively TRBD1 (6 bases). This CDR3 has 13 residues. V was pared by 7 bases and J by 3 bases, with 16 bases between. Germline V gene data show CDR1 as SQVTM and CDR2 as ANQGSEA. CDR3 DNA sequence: TGCAGCGCATTGATGGGACACGACTACGAGCAGTACTTC. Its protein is CSALMGHDYEQYF.

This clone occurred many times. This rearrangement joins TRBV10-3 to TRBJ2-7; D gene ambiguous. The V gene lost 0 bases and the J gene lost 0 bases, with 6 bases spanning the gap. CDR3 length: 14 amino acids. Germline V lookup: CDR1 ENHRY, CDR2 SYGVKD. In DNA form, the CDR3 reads TGTGCCATCAGTGAGTCGGGCGGCTCCTACGAGCAGTACTTC. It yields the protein CAISESGGSYEQYF.

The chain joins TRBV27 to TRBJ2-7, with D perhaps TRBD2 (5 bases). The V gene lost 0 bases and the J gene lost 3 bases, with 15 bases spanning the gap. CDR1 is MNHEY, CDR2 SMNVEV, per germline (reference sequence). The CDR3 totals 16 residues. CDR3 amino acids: CASSLSALETIYEQYF. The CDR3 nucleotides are TGTGCCAGCAGTTTATCCGCACTAGAGACGATCTACGAGCAGTACTTC.

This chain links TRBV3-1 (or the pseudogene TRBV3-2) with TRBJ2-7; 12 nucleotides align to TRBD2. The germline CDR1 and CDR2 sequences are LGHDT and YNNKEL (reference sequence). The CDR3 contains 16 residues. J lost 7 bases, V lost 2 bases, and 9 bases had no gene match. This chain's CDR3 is CASSQLAGGSGVEQYF. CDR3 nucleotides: TGTGCCAGCAGCCAACTAGCGGGGGGGTCCGGTGTGGAGCAGTACTTC.

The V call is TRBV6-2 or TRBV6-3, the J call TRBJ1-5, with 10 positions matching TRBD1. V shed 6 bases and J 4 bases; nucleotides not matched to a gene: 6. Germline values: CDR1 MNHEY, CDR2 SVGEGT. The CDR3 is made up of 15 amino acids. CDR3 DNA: TGTGCCAGCAGCCCGGGACAGGGGAGTAATCAGCCCCAGCATTTT. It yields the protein CASSPGQGSNQPQHF.

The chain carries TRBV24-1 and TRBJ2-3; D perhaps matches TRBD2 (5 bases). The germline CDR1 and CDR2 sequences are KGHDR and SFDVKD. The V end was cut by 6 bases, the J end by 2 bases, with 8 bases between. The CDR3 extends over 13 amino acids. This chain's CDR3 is CATSWTSTDTQYF. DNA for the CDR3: TGTGCCACCAGTTGGACTTCCACAGATACGCAGTATTTT.

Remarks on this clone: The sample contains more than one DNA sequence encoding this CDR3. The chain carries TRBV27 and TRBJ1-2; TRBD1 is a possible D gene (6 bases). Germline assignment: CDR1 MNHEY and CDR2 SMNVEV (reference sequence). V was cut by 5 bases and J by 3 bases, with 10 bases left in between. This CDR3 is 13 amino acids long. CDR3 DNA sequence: TGTGCCAGCAGTCTACAGGGAGACTATGGCTACACCTTC. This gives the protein CASSLQGDYGYTF.

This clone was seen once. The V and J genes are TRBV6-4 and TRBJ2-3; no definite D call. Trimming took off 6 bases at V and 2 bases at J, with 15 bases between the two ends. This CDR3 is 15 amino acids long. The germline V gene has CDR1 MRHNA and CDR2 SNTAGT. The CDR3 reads CASSEESAITDTQYF. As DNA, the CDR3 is TGTGCCAGCAGCGAAGAGTCGGCCATCACAGATACGCAGTATTTT.

In DNA form, the CDR3 reads TGTGCCAGCAGCTCCGGGAGGGGAGGATACAATGAGCAGTTCTTC. Protein product: CASSSGRGGYNEQFF. The V gene is TRBV5-6, the J gene TRBJ2-1; 8 bases match TRBD2. The length of the CDR3 is 15 residues. J gave up 4 bases and V 3 bases, and 6 bases lay outside the gene matches. Looked up from germline, CDR1 is SGHDT and CDR2 is YYEEEE.

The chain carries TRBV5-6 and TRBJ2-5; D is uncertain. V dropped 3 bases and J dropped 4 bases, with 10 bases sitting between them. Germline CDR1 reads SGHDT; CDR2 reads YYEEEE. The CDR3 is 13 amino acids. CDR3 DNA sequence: TGTGCCAGCAGCTCGGAACCAGGAGAGACCCAGTACTTC. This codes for CASSSEPGETQYF.

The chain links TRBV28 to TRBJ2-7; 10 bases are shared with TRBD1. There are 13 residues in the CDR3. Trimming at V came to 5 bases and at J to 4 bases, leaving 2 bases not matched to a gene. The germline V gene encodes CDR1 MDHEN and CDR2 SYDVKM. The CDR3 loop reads CASSRTGGYEQYF. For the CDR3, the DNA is TGTGCCAGCAGTCGGACAGGGGGGTACGAGCAGTACTTC.

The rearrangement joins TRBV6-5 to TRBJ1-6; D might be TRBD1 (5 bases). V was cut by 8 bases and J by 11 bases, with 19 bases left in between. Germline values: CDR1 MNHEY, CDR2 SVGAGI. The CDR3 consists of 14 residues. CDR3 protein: CASGWEGGEAPLHF. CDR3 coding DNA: TGTGCCAGCGGCTGGGAAGGAGGGGAGGCACCCCTCCACTTT.